This entry lists 28 T cell receptor beta chains sequenced from one sample in a study of blood T cell repertoires in COVID-19. Clones were sequenced by immunoSEQ multiplex PCR, and TCRdb holds only the in-frame ones, with some missing. Of about 260,000 clones listed, 88% are singletons. The sample taken for sequencing was peripheral blood. Source of these receptors: a man aged 55-75 years who had recovered from COVID-19.

V gene TRBV15 combines with J gene TRBJ1-3, with TRBD1 matching over 8 bases. The CDR3 spans 14 residues. Trimming removed 7 bases from V and 7 bases from J; junction bases left unmatched: 9. The germline CDR1 and CDR2 sequences are LNHNV and YYDKDF (reference sequence). The CDR3 sequence is CATNLGQGFNTIYF. The CDR3 nucleotides read TGTGCCACCAATCTAGGACAGGGATTTAACACCATATATTTT.

The chain uses TRBV9 and TRBJ2-7; D ambiguous. CDR3 length: 15 residues. Germline values: CDR1 SGDLS, CDR2 YYNGEE. Trimming left V 0 bases short and J 2 bases short, with 12 bases between. In DNA, the CDR3 is TGTGCCAGCAGCGTAGGGCAGGCCCTAACCTACGAGCAGTACTTC. Its translation is CASSVGQALTYEQYF.

The gene calls are TRBV24-1 and TRBJ1-2; TRBD1 might be the D (6 bases). V shed 9 bases and J shed 0 bases, with 10 bases lying between them. This CDR3 region has 13 residues. CDR1 KGHDR and CDR2 SFDVKD come from the germline V gene. This CDR3 reads CATSTGPNYGYTF. In DNA, the CDR3 is TGTGCCACCTCGACAGGACCTAACTATGGCTACACCTTC.

The chain links TRBV6-6 to TRBJ1-1; 9 bases are a match to TRBD1. Trimming took 7 bases from V and 3 from J; bases not matched to a gene: 6. Germline-derived CDR1 and CDR2 are MNHNY and SVGAGI (reference sequence). CDR3 length equals 14 residues. The CDR3 DNA follows: TGTGCCAGCAAGGACAGGGGAGGTGACACTGAAGCTTTCTTT. It translates to CASKDRGGDTEAFF.

CDR3 residues: CASNSGQGTDTQYF. CDR3 nucleotide sequence: TGCGCCAGTAATTCGGGACAGGGGACAGATACGCAGTATTTT. This chain links TRBV10-1 with TRBJ2-3; TRBD1 aligns across 10 bases. The germline CDR1 and CDR2 sequences are WNHNN and SYGVQD (reference sequence). The CDR3 extends over 14 amino acids. J was trimmed by 3 bases and V by 9 bases; bases with no gene match: 6.

The V gene is TRBV5-5, the J gene TRBJ2-1; TRBD2 aligns across 7 bases. The V segment lost 1 base and the J segment 7 bases; nucleotides outside the gene matches: 8. The germline gives CDR1 SGHKS, CDR2 YYEKEE (reference sequence). The CDR3 consists of 15 residues. This CDR3 reads CASSLTGGTGNEQFF. The CDR3 DNA sequence: TGTGCCAGCAGCTTGACCGGGGGGACGGGGAATGAGCAGTTCTTC.

This clone is a singleton in its sample. V gene TRBV25-1 combines with J gene TRBJ2-7, with D possibly matching TRBD2 (6 bases). Trimming stripped 5 bases from V and 1 base from J, with 9 bases between. Germline CDR1 reads MGHDK; CDR2 reads SYGVNS. CDR3 size: 13 residues. CDR3 in DNA: TGTGCCAGCAGTTATGGGAGGTCCTACGAGCAGTACTTC. It is translated as CASSYGRSYEQYF.

The DNA for the CDR3 is TGTGCCAGCAGTCCCCTCTCTACAGGGACCTACGAGCAGTACTTC. This encodes CASSPLSTGTYEQYF. V gene TRBV28 combines with J gene TRBJ2-7, with D maybe TRBD1 (6 bases). Germline CDR1 MDHEN, CDR2 SYDVKM. V was trimmed by 5 bases and J by 2 bases, leaving 16 bases between them. This CDR3 contains 15 residues.

This clone was counted once. The rearrangement uses TRBV9 and TRBJ1-2, with a weak D call TRBD1 (6 bases). The V end was cut by 6 bases, the J end by 4 bases, with 19 bases between. Germline V gene sequence: CDR1 SGDLS, CDR2 YYNGEE. This CDR3 is built from 15 residues. The CDR3 coding sequence is TGTGCCAGCACCCTCAATCCCACAGGGATCTATGGCTACACCTTC. It codes for CASTLNPTGIYGYTF.

The chain employs TRBV6-5 and TRBJ2-7, with 8 nucleotides matching TRBD2. The junction had 5 bases not matched to a gene; V was cut back by 6 bases and J by 4 bases. This CDR3 has 13 residues. Germline CDR1 reads MNHEY; CDR2 reads SVGAGI. The CDR3 bases are TGTGCCAGCAGCGGGGGGGCTCGGTACGAGCAGTACTTC. It encodes CASSGGARYEQYF.

The chain joins TRBV11-1 to TRBJ2-1; no firm D call. Germline CDR1 is SGHAT and CDR2 is FQDESV (reference sequence). The germline V and J ends were trimmed by 0 bases and 7 bases, with 10 bases remaining between them. This CDR3 has 14 amino acids. The CDR3 bases are TGTGCCAGCAGCTTAGCCCTAACTTGGAATGAGCAGTTCTTC. It is translated as CASSLALTWNEQFF.

The V gene is TRBV9, the J gene TRBJ2-3; 8 bases are a match to TRBD2. V was clipped by 3 bases and J by 0 bases; unmatched bases: 3. CDR1 SGDLS and CDR2 YYNGEE come from the germline V gene. The CDR3 is 15 residues long. The DNA for the CDR3 is TGTGCCAGCAGCGCGAGCGGGGGTAGCACAGATACGCAGTATTTT. Amino acid sequence: CASSASGGSTDTQYF. The entire variable domain, with the rest obtained from reference TRBV9 and TRBJ2-3, is as follows: DSGVTQTPKHLITATGQRVTLRCSPRSGDLSVYWYQQSLDQGLQFLIQYYNGEERAKGNILERFSAQQFPDLHSELNLSSLELGDSALYFCASSASGGSTDTQYFGPGTRLTVL.

The J gene is TRBJ2-5, the V gene TRBV5-1, with 11 bases lining up with TRBD1. Germline CDR1 is SGHRS and CDR2 is YFSETQ. Trimming at V came to 4 bases and at J to 6 bases, leaving 8 bases not matched to a gene. This CDR3 spans 15 amino acids. Here the CDR3 reads CASSPGDRGLQTQYF. CDR3 nucleotide sequence: TGCGCCAGCAGCCCCGGGGACAGGGGGTTACAGACCCAGTACTTC.

V gene TRBV15 combines with J gene TRBJ1-1; D remains ambiguous. CDR3 length equals 14 residues. V was clipped by 0 bases and J by 4 bases, with 9 bases between them. Germline CDR1 and CDR2: LNHNV and YYDKDF (reference sequence). CDR3 bases: TGTGCCACCAGCAGAGATCGGCGGGGCACTGAAGCTTTCTTT. Protein: CATSRDRRGTEAFF.

J is TRBJ1-2 and V is TRBV6-6; D is unclear. V was clipped by 6 bases and J by 4 bases, with 21 bases between them. The CDR3 runs 16 residues. The germline V gene encodes CDR1 MNHNY and CDR2 SVGAGI (reference sequence). CDR3 sequence: CASSPSGESTFYGYTF. The DNA of the CDR3 is TGTGCCAGCAGCCCCTCCGGTGAGTCAACCTTCTATGGCTACACCTTC.

This clone occurred once. This rearrangement joins TRBV19 to TRBJ1-5; a weak D match, TRBD1 (6 bases). V gave up 6 bases and J gave up 4 bases, with 19 bases separating them. The germline V gene has CDR1 LNHDA and CDR2 SQIVND (reference sequence). This CDR3 has 16 amino acids. The CDR3 bases are TGTGCCAGTAGGAGAGAGGGGAACAGGGAGAATCAGCCCCAGCATTTT. As protein: CASRREGNRENQPQHF.

V and J are TRBV25-1 and TRBJ1-1; 9 nucleotides agree with TRBD1. This CDR3 region has 14 residues. The germline V gene encodes CDR1 MGHDK and CDR2 SYGVNS. Unmatched junction bases numbered 7, after V lost 7 bases and J lost 4 bases. The CDR3 is CASKSQGASTEAFF. The CDR3 nucleotides are TGTGCCAGCAAATCACAGGGGGCGAGCACTGAAGCTTTCTTT.

The chain combines TRBV7-3 with TRBJ1-1; the D gene is possibly TRBD1 (6 bases). This CDR3 has 14 residues. Trimming stripped 4 bases from V and 1 base from J, with 10 bases between. Germline CDR1 is SGHTA and CDR2 is FQGTGA. The CDR3 region has the DNA TGTGCCAGCAGCTCGGGACACGCGAACACTGAAGCTTTCTTT. It specifies CASSSGHANTEAFF.

This clone was seen just once. V is TRBV10-3 and J is TRBJ2-6, with 9 positions matching TRBD2. The length of the CDR3 is 16 residues. Germline V gene data show CDR1 as ENHRY and CDR2 as SYGVKD. V trimming: 7 bases; J trimming: 4 bases; junction bases outside the gene matches: 8. In DNA form, the CDR3 reads TGTGCCATCAAACCGCGGGGGGGAGCCGGGGCCAACGTCCTGACTTTC. Encoded protein: CAIKPRGGAGANVLTF.

This chain joins TRBV5-1 and TRBJ2-3; 10 positions agree with TRBD2. V lost 6 bases to trimming and J lost 4 bases; unmatched junction nucleotides: 5. The CDR3 spans 14 residues. CDR1 and CDR2 (germline): SGHRS, YFSETQ. CDR3 coding DNA: TGCGCCAGCACGCCTAGCGGGGGATCAGATACGCAGTATTTT. It codes for CASTPSGGSDTQYF.

The rearrangement joins TRBV2 to TRBJ2-1; perhaps TRBD2 as D (7 bases). Germline V lookup: CDR1 SNHLY, CDR2 FYNNEI. The CDR3 runs 17 residues. The V end lost 1 base, the J end lost 9 bases, and 22 bases lay between the germline ends. CDR3 region: CASSEDERGGNGFEQFF. CDR3 bases: TGTGCCAGCAGTGAAGATGAGAGGGGGGGCAACGGATTTGAGCAGTTCTTC.

The chain combines TRBV5-5 with TRBJ1-5; 9 nucleotides match TRBD1. CDR3 length equals 15 residues. The V and J ends lost 3 bases and 2 bases, in that order; junction bases with no gene match: 3. CDR1 and CDR2 from the germline V gene are SGHKS and YYEKEE (reference sequence). CDR3 in DNA: TGTGCCAGCAGCTGGACAGGGGTGGGCAATCAGCCCCAGCATTTT. Translated, it gives CASSWTGVGNQPQHF.

J is TRBJ2-5 and V is TRBV6-5; 7 nucleotides agree with TRBD2. V lost 3 bases, J lost 2 bases, and 9 bases stayed unmatched. CDR1 and CDR2 from the germline V gene are MNHEY and SVGAGI. CDR3 length: 16 residues. As DNA, the CDR3 is TGTGCCAGCAGTTATCAGGGTAGCGGGCGACAAGAGACCCAGTACTTC. Its translation is CASSYQGSGRQETQYF.

This chain joins TRBV10-3 and TRBJ1-2; D not certain. Germline V gene sequence: CDR1 ENHRY, CDR2 SYGVKD. The CDR3 is made up of 15 amino acids. V shed 1 base and J shed 4 bases, with 13 bases lying between them. CDR3 sequence reads: CAISEYPESLYGYTF. The CDR3 DNA is TGTGCCATCAGTGAGTACCCGGAGTCTCTCTATGGCTACACCTTC.

V gene TRBV6-2 or TRBV6-3 combines with J gene TRBJ1-4; D remains unclear. This CDR3 spans 17 amino acids. Trimming shortened V by 0 bases and J by 0 bases, and 11 bases separated the two germline ends. Germline CDR1 MNHEY, CDR2 SVGEGT. The CDR3 region has the DNA TGTGCCAGCAGTTACTCGGTTCCGGTTGCAACTAATGAAAAACTGTTTTTT. It encodes CASSYSVPVATNEKLFF.

The J gene is TRBJ1-3, the V gene TRBV12-3 or TRBV12-4, with D unclear. The CDR3 is 11 amino acids. Trimming left V 5 bases short and J 8 bases short, with 7 bases between. CDR3 loop: CASSAAYTIYF. The CDR3 nucleotides are TGTGCCAGCAGTGCGGCGTACACCATATATTTT.

This chain connects TRBV29-1 to TRBJ2-5, with D perhaps matching TRBD2 (6 bases). CDR3 size: 12 residues. Per the germline V gene, CDR1 is SQVTM and CDR2 is ANQGSEA. V lost 7 bases and J lost 1, with 10 bases in between. Written as DNA, the CDR3 is TGCAGCGCAACAGCGGGCCAAGAGACCCAGTACTTC. Translating it yields CSATAGQETQYF.

J is TRBJ2-1 and V is TRBV19; 16 positions match TRBD2. There are 15 residues in the CDR3. The ends lost 5 bases at V and 9 bases at J; junction bases unmatched: 4. The germline gives CDR1 LNHDA, CDR2 SQIVND (reference sequence). This CDR3 is CASSPGTSGGVEQFF. In DNA form, the CDR3 reads TGTGCCAGTAGTCCCGGGACTAGCGGGGGGGTTGAGCAGTTCTTC.